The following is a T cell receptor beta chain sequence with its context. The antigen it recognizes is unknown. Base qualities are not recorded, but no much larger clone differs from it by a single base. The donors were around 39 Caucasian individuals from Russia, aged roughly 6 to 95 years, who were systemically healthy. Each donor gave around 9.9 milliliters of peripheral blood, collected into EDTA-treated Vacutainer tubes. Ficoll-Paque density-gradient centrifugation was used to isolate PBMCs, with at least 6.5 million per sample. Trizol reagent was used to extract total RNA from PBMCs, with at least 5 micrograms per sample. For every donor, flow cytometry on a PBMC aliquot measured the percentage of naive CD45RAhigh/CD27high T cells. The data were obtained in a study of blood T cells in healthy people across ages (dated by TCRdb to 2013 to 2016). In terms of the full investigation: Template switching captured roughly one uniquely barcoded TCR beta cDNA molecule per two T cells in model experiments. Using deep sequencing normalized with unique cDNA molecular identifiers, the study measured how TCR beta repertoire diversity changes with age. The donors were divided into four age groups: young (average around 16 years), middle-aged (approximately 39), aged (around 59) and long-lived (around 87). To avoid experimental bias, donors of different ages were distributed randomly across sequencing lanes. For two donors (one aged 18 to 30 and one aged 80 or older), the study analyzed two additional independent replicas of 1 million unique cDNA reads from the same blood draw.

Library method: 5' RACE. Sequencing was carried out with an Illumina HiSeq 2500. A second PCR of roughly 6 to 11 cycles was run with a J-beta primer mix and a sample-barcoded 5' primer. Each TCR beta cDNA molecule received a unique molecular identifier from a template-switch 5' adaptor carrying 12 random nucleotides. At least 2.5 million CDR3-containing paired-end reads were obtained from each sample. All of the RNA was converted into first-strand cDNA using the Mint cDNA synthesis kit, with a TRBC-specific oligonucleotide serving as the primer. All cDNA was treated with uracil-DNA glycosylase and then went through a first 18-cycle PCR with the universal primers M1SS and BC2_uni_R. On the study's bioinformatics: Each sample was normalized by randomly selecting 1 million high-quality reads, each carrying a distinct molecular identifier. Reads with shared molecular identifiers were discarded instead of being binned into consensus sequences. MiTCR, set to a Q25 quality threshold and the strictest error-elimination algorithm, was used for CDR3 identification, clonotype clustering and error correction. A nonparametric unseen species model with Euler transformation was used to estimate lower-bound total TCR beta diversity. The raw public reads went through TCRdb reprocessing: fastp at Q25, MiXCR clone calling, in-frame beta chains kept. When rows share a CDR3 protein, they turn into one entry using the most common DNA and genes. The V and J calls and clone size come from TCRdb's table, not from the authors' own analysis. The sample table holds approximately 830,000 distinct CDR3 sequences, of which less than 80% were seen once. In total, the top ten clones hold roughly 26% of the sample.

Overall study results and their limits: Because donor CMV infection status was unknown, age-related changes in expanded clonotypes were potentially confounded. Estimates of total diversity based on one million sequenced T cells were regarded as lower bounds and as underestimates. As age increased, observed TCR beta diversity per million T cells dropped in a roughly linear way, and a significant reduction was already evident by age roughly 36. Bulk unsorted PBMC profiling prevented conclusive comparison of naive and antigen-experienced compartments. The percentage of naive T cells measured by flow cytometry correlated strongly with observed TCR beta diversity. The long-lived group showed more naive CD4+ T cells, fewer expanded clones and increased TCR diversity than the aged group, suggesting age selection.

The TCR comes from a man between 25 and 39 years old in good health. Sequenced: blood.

The sequence in DNA is TGCGCCAGCAGCTTAACGGAGTCCAACCCCCGGGGTGAGCAGTTCTTC. It specifies CASSLTESNPRGEQFF. The sequence joins TRBV5-1 to TRBJ2-1; the D region possibly corresponds to TRBD2 (5 bases align). Reading from cysteine to phenylalanine, the CDR3 counts 16 amino acids. Just the 48-base CDR3 DNA is kept, in frame starting at base 1. The V and J ends are trimmed by 2 bases and 9 bases, leaving 21 bases between them. The germline V gene specifies SGHRS as CDR1 and YFSETQ as CDR2.